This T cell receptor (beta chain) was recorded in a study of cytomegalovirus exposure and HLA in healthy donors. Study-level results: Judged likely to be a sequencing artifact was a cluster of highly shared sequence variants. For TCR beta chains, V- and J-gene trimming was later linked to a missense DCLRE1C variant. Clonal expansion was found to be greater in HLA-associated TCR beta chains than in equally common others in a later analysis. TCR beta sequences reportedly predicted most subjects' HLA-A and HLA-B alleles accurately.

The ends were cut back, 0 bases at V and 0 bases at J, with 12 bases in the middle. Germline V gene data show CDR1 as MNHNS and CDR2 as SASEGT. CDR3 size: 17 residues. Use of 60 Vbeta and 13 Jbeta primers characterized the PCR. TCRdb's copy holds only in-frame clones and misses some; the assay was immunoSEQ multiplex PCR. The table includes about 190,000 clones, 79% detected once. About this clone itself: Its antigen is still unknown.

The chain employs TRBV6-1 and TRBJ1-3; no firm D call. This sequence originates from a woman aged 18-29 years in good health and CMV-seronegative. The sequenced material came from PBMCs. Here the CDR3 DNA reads TGTGCCAGCAGTGAAGCCGTGGCTGGGAGCTCTGGAAACACCATATATTTT. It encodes CASSEAVAGSSGNTIYF.